This T cell receptor beta chain was obtained from a study of TIL therapy for anti-PD-1-resistant metastatic lung cancer. Points from the study as a whole: This highly selected cohort may not generalize to typical lung cancer patients.

The J segment lost 4 bases and the V segment lost 2 bases, leaving 6 bases of the junction unmatched. Looked up from germline, CDR1 is MNHNY and CDR2 is SVGAGI (reference sequence). CDR3 length: 15 amino acids. Time point denoted: pre-treatment sample, taken before nivolumab and TIL therapy. Most excised metastases sampled were pleural nodules or supraclavicular lymph nodes. A remark on this clone: Antigen unknown.

This was the immunoSEQ v3 assay. The method was immunoSEQ multiplex PCR; TCRdb's version includes in-frame clones alone and lacks a portion of them. This table holds roughly 92,000 clones, less than 70% found once. The TCR comes from a person between 30 and 79 years old with non-small cell lung cancer. The genes are TRBV6-6 and TRBJ2-7, with 9 bases that match TRBD2. Sequencing used tumor tissue, obtained at baseline. The CDR3 nucleotides are TGTGCCAGCAGTTACGGGGCGGGAGGGCCTTACGAGCAGTACTTC. This gives the protein CASSYGAGGPYEQYF.